This record covers a single TCR beta chain. Sequencing templates came from extracted RNA that was reverse transcribed into cDNA. This table comes from immunoSEQ multiplex PCR, and its TCRdb copy is limited to in-frame clones, with some not included. Among about 74,000 clones listed, 25% to 30% were seen once. This record belongs to a study of CD8+ T cells in alopecia areata. Described treatment: oral pan-JAK inhibitor, 5-10 mg twice daily. This CDR3 region has 11 residues. CDR1 is SQVTM, CDR2 ANQGSEA, per germline. With 2 bases removed from V and 6 bases from J, the gap between germline ends came to 8 bases.

The sequence was obtained from a human donor with alopecia areata. The rearrangement links TRBV29-1 to TRBJ2-7; D is unresolved. The source material was CD8+ T cells sorted from blood, sampled at week 4, from a patient treated with tofacitinib. The CDR3 coding sequence is TGCAGCGTTGAACAAGGGCCCGAGCAGTACTTC. Its translation: CSVEQGPEQYF.